This TCR beta chain was identified in a study of T cells in localized non-small cell lung cancer (TCRdb year 2020). Regarding the complete study: The study examined T cell repertoires in a few hundred patients with early-stage NSCLC and compared tumors with uninvolved tumor-adjacent lungs. The cohort was made up of 200 to 250 treatment-naive NSCLC patients whose localized lung tumors had been resected. A mean age of around 69 years was recorded for the NSCLC patients, of whom approximately 130 were male and 90 to 110 were female. The study at large found these results: Uninvolved tumor-adjacent lung showed the highest T cell clonality, higher than tumor, which suggests more focused antigenic responses in the adjacent lung. Longer overall survival was associated with higher blood T cell density, whereas shorter survival was associated with higher adjacent-lung clonality. Because multi-region tumor sequencing was not performed, intratumor heterogeneity could not be ruled out. Since the design was exploratory, TCR variables were selected using unadjusted p-values with no false-discovery rate correction. Of the top 100 tumor clones, a median of roughly 53 were detected in paired uninvolved adjacent lung; 28 were also among that lung's top 100.

The CDR1 and CDR2 encoded by the germline V gene are SNHLY and FYNNEI. Deletion took 8 bases off V and 0 bases off J, with a span of 9 bases between the germline ends. The CDR3 goes from the cysteine to the phenylalanine over 13 residues. Only CDR3 DNA remains: 39 bases, in frame from the first base. At diagnosis, peripheral blood, uninvolved tumor-adjacent lung and tumor were collected and were preserved as a mix of fresh-frozen and FFPE material. For TCR repertoire profiling, the blood samples were analyzed as peripheral blood mononuclear cells. The immunoSEQ Assay was used to sequence TCR beta CDR3 regions from DNA. Regarding the original processing steps: To compute T cell density, TCR beta template counts were normalized to usable DNA, which was estimated by amplifying housekeeping genes. Richness was estimated using the preseqR package, with extrapolation to 400,000 templates for PBMC samples and to 120,000 templates for tissue samples. Clonality was defined as one minus Pielou's evenness. Tissue-enriched TCRs were identified by differential abundance testing using productive amino-acid clonotypes, minimum total count 5 and alpha 0.1. The Jaccard Index and the Morisita Overlap Index were used to quantify repertoire overlap between compartments. GLIPH grouped TCR beta CDR3s together with public tetramer-defined viral CDR3s, and a viral motif had to include at least three viral sequences and show V-gene enrichment. This is the immuneACCESS table as TCRdb keeps it, with only in-frame sequences that have V and J called. A part of the clones is gone; compared with another copy, unresolved V genes explain less than half, and the rest is unexplained. The DNA was the basis for D and trimming; V, J and clone size are from that table. The sample contains 30,000 to 35,000 clones, about 88% of them found a single time. Approximately 4% of the sample is taken by the ten largest.

About this clone: This clone's antigen is unknown. Nothing much larger sits one base from this clone, and base qualities are not available.

This receptor was taken from a woman aged 35 to 69 with stage I lung adenocarcinoma. The starting material was peripheral blood, obtained before any cancer treatment. The chain was built from TRBV2 and TRBJ2-3, with the D segment identity uncertain. This receptor carries the CDR3 CASGQVSTDTQYF. The DNA reads TGTGCCAGCGGGCAGGTCAGCACAGATACGCAGTATTTT.